One sample yielded the 9 T cell receptor beta chains listed below, sequenced in a study of response to subunit inactivated influenza vaccine. TCRdb recomputed calls from the RT-PCR reads with MiXCR, one row per CDR3 protein. The sample has about 530,000 distinct CDR3 sequences, about 12% seen once. The sample here was PBMCs from blood, taken on the day of vaccination. Receptors originate from a man in his fifties or sixties who received an inactivated influenza vaccine.

This clonotype is a singleton in its sample. J is TRBJ2-7 and V is TRBV10-3; TRBD1 matches 10 bases. This CDR3 contains 14 residues. The V segment lost 2 bases and the J segment 6 bases; nucleotides outside the gene matches: 4. Per germline, CDR1 ENHRY and CDR2 SYGVKD. The CDR3 DNA reads as TGTGCCATCAGTGAGGACAGGGGGCAAGGCGAGCAGTACTTC. It is translated as CAISEDRGQGEQYF.

This clonotype occurred many times. This rearrangement joins TRBV12-3 or TRBV12-4 to TRBJ1-3; D is unresolved. This CDR3 spans 14 amino acids. V was clipped by 9 bases and J by 0 bases, with 12 bases between them. The DNA for the CDR3 is TGTGCCAGGGACCAAGGGTCCTCTGGAAACACCATATATTTT. Its protein product is CARDQGSSGNTIYF.

Only a few counts were recorded for this clonotype. The rearrangement links TRBV11-2 to TRBJ1-6; D is ambiguous. CDR1 SGHAT and CDR2 FQNNGV come from the germline V gene. Deletions cut 0 bases from V and 9 bases from J, with 3 bases between. The CDR3 consists of 12 residues. CDR3 DNA: TGTGCCAGCAGCTTAGAGGGTTCACCCCTCCACTTT. Its protein product is CASSLEGSPLHF.

This clonotype was observed a handful of times. V gene TRBV7-8 combines with J gene TRBJ2-5; 8 bases are a match to TRBD2. V shed 6 bases, J shed 5 bases, and the junction held 11 bases outside the gene matches. The CDR3 spans 15 residues. Germline values: CDR1 SGHVS, CDR2 FQNEAQ. In nucleotides, the CDR3 is TGTGCCAGCAGTATTGGCGGGAGGCGTGGGGAGACCCAGTACTTC. Protein sequence: CASSIGGRRGETQYF.

This clonotype occurred a few times. The V and J genes are TRBV12-3 or TRBV12-4 and TRBJ1-4, with D possibly TRBD1 on 5 matching bases. The CDR3 covers 12 residues. The ends were cut back, 2 bases at V and 12 bases at J, with 10 bases in the middle. In nucleotides, the CDR3 is TGTGCCAGCAGTTTATACCTGGGACAACTGTTTTTT. This gives the protein CASSLYLGQLFF.

The V gene is TRBV9, the J gene TRBJ2-5; 13 bases agree with TRBD2. Trimming removed 4 bases from V and 4 bases from J; junction bases left unmatched: 7. This CDR3 is 16 amino acids long. The V gene's germline CDR1 is SGDLS and CDR2 YYNGEE. CDR3 DNA sequence: TGTGCCAGCAGCCCCAGGACTAGCGGGGGTCGAGAGACCCAGTACTTC. Translated, it gives CASSPRTSGGRETQYF.

The chain recombines TRBV7-2 with TRBJ1-5, with D possibly being TRBD1 (5 bases). V lost 2 bases and J lost 1, with 12 bases in between. The germline V gene encodes CDR1 SGHTA and CDR2 FQGNSA. The CDR3 consists of 16 residues. The CDR3 region is CASSLSGSLSNQPQHF. DNA for the CDR3: TGTGCCAGCAGCTTATCAGGGTCCCTCAGCAATCAGCCCCAGCATTTT.

This chain connects TRBV11-2 to TRBJ2-1, with 11 bases aligning to TRBD2. The CDR3 is 18 residues long. The germline gives CDR1 SGHAT, CDR2 FQNNGV. The trim removed 3 bases at V and 1 base at J, leaving 8 bases unmatched. Written as DNA, the CDR3 is TGTGCCAGCAGCTTGCCACTAGCGGGAGAATTTTCCTACAATGAGCAGTTCTTC. Translated: CASSLPLAGEFSYNEQFF.

Only a few counts were recorded for this clonotype. The chain links TRBV6-4 to TRBJ2-2; D gene uncertain. Germline V gives CDR1 MRHNA, CDR2 SNTAGT. CDR3 length equals 14 residues. V was clipped by 3 bases and J by 4 bases, with 9 bases between them. In nucleotides, the CDR3 is TGTGCCAGCAGTGAACAATCGGGCACCGGGGAGCTGTTTTTT. Its protein product is CASSEQSGTGELFF.